Reported below is one T cell receptor (beta chain). This clone's antigen is unknown. No much larger clonotype is one base removed from it; base qualities were not supplied. Genomic DNA was isolated from the sorted cells so that the TCRbeta CDR3 region could be sequenced. The immunoSEQ Assay was used for sequencing of TCRbeta CDR3 regions. This is the immuneACCESS table as TCRdb keeps it, with only in-frame sequences that have V and J called. A part of the clones is gone; compared with another copy, unresolved V genes explain less than half, and the rest is unexplained. For this sample the table gives some 55,000 clones, of which 70% to 85% were detected only once. The ten biggest clones cover about 13% of the sample. This sample stems from a study of OX40 agonist ivuxolimab in advanced cancers. The study in broad terms: The costimulatory receptor OX40 (CD134) was targeted by ivuxolimab, a fully human IgG2 agonistic monoclonal antibody. Intravenous ivuxolimab was administered to patients every 2 weeks at six dose levels: 0.01, 0.1, 0.3, 1.5, 3 and 10 mg/kg. Of the 50 to 55 patients in dose escalation, about 19 had hepatocellular carcinoma, about 15 had melanoma, 9 had renal cell carcinoma and 9 had head and neck cancer. In the dose-escalation cohort, over 65% of patients were male, and the mean age was around 60 years, with a range of roughly 23 to 85. Patients were allowed to have had prior anti-PD-1, anti-PD-L1 or anti-CTLA-4 therapy, and approximately 40% of the dose-escalation patients had been treated with checkpoint inhibitors. Partial responses occurred in three dose-escalation patients, of whom one had hepatocellular carcinoma and two had cutaneous melanoma. Peripheral TCRbeta sequencing aimed to test whether ivuxolimab altered TCR sequence diversity and caused clonal T-cell expansion. The paper describes the monotherapy dose-escalation part (N of about 47 patients) of the phase I trial of ivuxolimab. Findings and caveats that apply to the study as a whole: After ivuxolimab, more expanded clones were found on average in CD8+ T cells than in CD4+ T cells. Antigen specificity was not determined for the clonally expanded peripheral T cells. In partial responders in the 0.1-3.0 mg/kg groups, normalized peripheral clonal expansion was found to be among the lowest, especially among CD8+ T cells. Low levels of normalized T-cell clonal expansion were also seen in some patients who did not respond. At doses of 0.1 to 3.0 mg/kg, clonal expansion of both CD4+ and CD8+ blood T cells was observed from baseline to week 6.

The germline V gene gives CDR1 as SNHLY and CDR2 as FYNNEI. Germline trimming amounts to 7 bases on V and 5 bases on J, with 15 as the count of junction bases outside the gene matches. The CDR3 covers 17 residues, taking in both the cysteine and the phenylalanine. CDR3 DNA is the only sequence kept; it has 51 bases, read in frame from the first base. Patients with a history of autoimmune disease or receiving systemic immunosuppression were excluded from the trial. Peripheral blood for TCR sequencing was collected from all dose cohorts at baseline, on cycle 4 day 1, and on cycle 7 day 1. The samples were drawn from a first-in-human, open-label, multicenter phase I dose-escalation trial of ivuxolimab. Adults with locally advanced or metastatic melanoma, renal cell, hepatocellular, or head and neck squamous cell carcinoma were enrolled in the trial. CD4+ and CD8+ T cells were sorted separately from peripheral blood before TCR sequencing.

The sequencing used CD4+ or CD8+ T cells sorted from blood, collected in a trial of the OX40 agonist ivuxolimab. The chain links TRBV2 with TRBJ1-4; 8 nucleotides in the junction match TRBD1. The source of this sequence is an adult with an advanced solid tumor such as melanoma, head and neck, liver or kidney cancer. The CDR3 amino acid sequence is: CASKEVAGGWRNEKLFF. The nucleotides read TGTGCCAGCAAAGAGGTAGCAGGGGGCTGGAGGAATGAAAAACTGTTTTTT.